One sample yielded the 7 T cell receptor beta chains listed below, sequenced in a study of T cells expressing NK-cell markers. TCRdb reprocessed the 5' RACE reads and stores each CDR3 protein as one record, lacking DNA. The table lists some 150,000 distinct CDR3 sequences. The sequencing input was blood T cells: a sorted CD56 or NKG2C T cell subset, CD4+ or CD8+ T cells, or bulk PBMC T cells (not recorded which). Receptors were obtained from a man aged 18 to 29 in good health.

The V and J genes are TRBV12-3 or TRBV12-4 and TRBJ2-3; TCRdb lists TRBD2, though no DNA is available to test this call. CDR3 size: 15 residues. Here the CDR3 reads CASRGTSGSTDTQYF.

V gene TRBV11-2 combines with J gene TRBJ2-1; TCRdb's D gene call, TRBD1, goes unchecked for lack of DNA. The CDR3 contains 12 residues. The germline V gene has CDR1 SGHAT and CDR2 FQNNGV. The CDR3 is CASRATGTEQFF. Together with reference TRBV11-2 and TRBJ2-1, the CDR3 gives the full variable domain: EAGVAQSPRYKIIEKRQSVAFWCNPISGHATLYWYQQILGQGPKLLIQFQNNGVVDDSQLPKDRFSAERLKGVDSTLKIQPAKLEDSAVYLCASRATGTEQFFGPGTRLTVL.

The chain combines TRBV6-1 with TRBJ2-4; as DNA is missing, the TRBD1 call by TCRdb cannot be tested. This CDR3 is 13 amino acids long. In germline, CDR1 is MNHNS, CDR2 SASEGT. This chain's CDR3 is CASGTGSVNIQYF.

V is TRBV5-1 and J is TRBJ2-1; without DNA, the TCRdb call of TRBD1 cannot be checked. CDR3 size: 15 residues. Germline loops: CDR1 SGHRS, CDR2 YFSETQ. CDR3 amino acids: CASSFLQPLYNEQFF.

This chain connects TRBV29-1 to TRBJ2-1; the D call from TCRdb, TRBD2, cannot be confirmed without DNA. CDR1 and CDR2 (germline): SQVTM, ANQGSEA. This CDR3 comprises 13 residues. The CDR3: CSVDGTSGLEQFF.

This CDR3 is CAWSVTRTDTQYF. The chain employs TRBV30 and TRBJ2-3. CDR1 and CDR2 from the germline V gene are GTSNPN and SVGIG (reference sequence). This CDR3 contains 13 residues. Supplemented by reference TRBV30 and TRBJ2-3, the full variable domain reads SQTIHQWPATLVQPVGSPLSLECTVEGTSNPNLYWYRQAAGRGLQLLFYSVGIGQISSEVPQNLSASRPQDRQFILSSKKLLLSDSGFYLCAWSVTRTDTQYFGPGTRLTVL.

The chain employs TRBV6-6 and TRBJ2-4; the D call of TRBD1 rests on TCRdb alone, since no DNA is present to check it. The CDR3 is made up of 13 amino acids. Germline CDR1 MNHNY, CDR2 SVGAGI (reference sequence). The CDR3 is CASSYPGGDIQYF.